The 25 T cell receptor beta chains below were found in one sample sequenced in a study of molecular identifiers for immune sequencing clone quantification listed by TCRdb under 2018. Library preparation used PCR. Sequenced on an Illumina HiSeq 4000. The raw public data were reprocessed by TCRdb itself: fastp quality trimming at Q25, MiXCR clonotype calling, in-frame beta chains only. Identical CDR3 protein sequences are pooled into one entry, listed with their most common genes and DNA. The sample data list 400,000 to 600,000 distinct CDR3 sequences, and 20% to 25% of these were observed just once. 0.7% to 0.95% of the sample goes to the ten largest clones. The sample taken for sequencing was naive CD8+ T cells from blood, with Jurkat cell RNA spiked in. The cell subset or site label for this specimen denotes: FACS-sorted CD8+CD4-CCR7+CD45RA+ naive T cells. The receptors were gathered from a human donor in good health. Some libraries in this study had Jurkat cell RNA spiked in.

This clonotype has at least ten counts. The rearrangement links TRBV27 to TRBJ2-2; D gene ambiguous. CDR1 MNHEY and CDR2 SMNVEV come from the germline V gene (reference sequence). V was trimmed by 2 bases and J by 5 bases, leaving 12 bases between them. CDR3 length equals 15 residues. The CDR3 protein is CASSLIVTGTGELFF. For the CDR3, the DNA is TGTGCCAGCAGTTTAATCGTAACTGGAACCGGGGAGCTGTTTTTT.

This clonotype was counted between two and nine times. CDR3 amino acids: CACSGSYGYTF. The CDR3 DNA sequence: TGTGCCTGCTCGGGAAGCTATGGCTACACCTTC. The V and J genes are TRBV30 and TRBJ1-2; D gene uncertain. The CDR3 has 11 residues. The germline V gene encodes CDR1 GTSNPN and CDR2 SVGIG (reference sequence). Trimming pared 6 bases from V and 4 bases from J, leaving 9 bases between.

The rearrangement links TRBV15 to TRBJ2-3; TRBD2 agrees at 11 bases. Per the germline V gene, CDR1 is LNHNV and CDR2 is YYDKDF (reference sequence). Trimming took 5 bases from V and 2 from J; bases not matched to a gene: 18. The CDR3 runs to 20 residues. The CDR3 spells CATSGYSGTSGGGDTDTQYF. The DNA for the CDR3 is TGTGCCACCAGCGGATACTCCGGGACTAGCGGAGGAGGGGACACAGATACGCAGTATTTT. The whole variable domain, filled in from reference TRBV15 and TRBJ2-3, reads DAMVIQNPRYQVTQFGKPVTLSCSQTLNHNVMYWYQQKSSQAPKLLFHYYDKDFNNEADTPDNFQSRRPNTSFCFLDIRSPGLGDTAMYLCATSGYSGTSGGGDTDTQYFGPGTRLTVL.

This clonotype was recorded once. The gene calls are TRBV27 and TRBJ2-7, with D possibly called TRBD1 or TRBD2 (5 bases each). The CDR3 contains 14 residues. Trimming took off 11 bases at V and 1 base at J, with 18 bases between the two ends. Germline loops: CDR1 MNHEY, CDR2 SMNVEV (reference sequence). The CDR3 reads CAGRMRGGSYEQYF. The CDR3 DNA follows: TGTGCCGGTAGGATGAGGGGCGGGTCCTACGAGCAGTACTTC.

For this clonotype: A single base separates this from a much larger clone, so it may be a read error. This rearrangement joins TRBV14 to TRBJ2-3; 9 bases are a match to TRBD1. The CDR3 is made up of 16 amino acids. Germline CDR1 SGHDN, CDR2 FVKESK. CDR3 bases: TGTGCCGGCAGCCGCCGGGACAGGGTATCCACAGATACGCAGTATTTT. Protein product: CAGSRRDRVSTDTQYF.

The gene calls are TRBV27 and TRBJ1-1; D remains ambiguous. The CDR3 has 15 amino acids. Trimming left V 6 bases short and J 2 bases short, with 16 bases between. The germline CDR1 and CDR2 sequences are MNHEY and SMNVEV (reference sequence). The CDR3, as DNA: TGTGCCAGCAGATCAACTTCGGCCCTAAACACTGAAGCTTTCTTT. It yields the protein CASRSTSALNTEAFF.

This clonotype was seen at least ten times. This CDR3 reads CASSVDGTGSYGYTF. CDR3 in DNA: TGTGCCAGCAGCGTAGACGGGACAGGGTCCTATGGCTACACCTTC. This chain joins TRBV9 and TRBJ1-2; 9 nucleotides agree with TRBD1. The V gene's germline CDR1 is SGDLS and CDR2 YYNGEE. J was trimmed by 4 bases and V by 0 bases; bases with no gene match: 4. The CDR3 extends over 15 amino acids.

With respect to this clonotype: The CDR3 does not close with the conserved phenylalanine or tryptophan, likely indicating a read error. The J gene is TRBJ2-7, the V gene TRBV25-1; 11 bases align to TRBD2. V trimming: 5 bases; J trimming: 2 bases; junction bases outside the gene matches: 17. Germline loops: CDR1 MGHDK, CDR2 SYGVNS. The CDR3 is made up of 19 amino acids. CDR3 nucleotide sequence: TGTGCCAGCAGTCCCACTTCCCTCCTTAGCGGGAGGGGGACCTACGAGCAGTACCTC. Translating it yields CASSPTSLLSGRGTYEQYL.

The rearrangement links TRBV19 to TRBJ2-2; TRBD2 might be the D (5 bases). The CDR3 is 17 amino acids. Trimming took 2 bases from V and 2 from J, leaving 15 bases between them. Germline V gene data show CDR1 as LNHDA and CDR2 as SQIVND (reference sequence). CDR3 coding DNA: TGTGCCAGTAGTATAATTGAGGGAACTGACAACACCGGGGAGCTGTTTTTT. Translated, it gives CASSIIEGTDNTGELFF.

This clonotype was observed many times. The V call is TRBV29-1, the J call TRBJ2-7, with a possible D match to TRBD1 (6 bases). Trimming removed 4 bases at V and 7 bases at J, with 14 bases between. The CDR3 is made up of 12 amino acids. CDR1 SQVTM and CDR2 ANQGSEA come from the germline V gene. The CDR3 DNA reads as TGCAGCGTTGTCCGGGACAACGGGGAGCAGTACTTC. Residues: CSVVRDNGEQYF.

This clonotype was seen a few times. The rearrangement links TRBV5-4 to TRBJ2-1; D not resolved. The CDR3 runs to 14 residues. V shed 1 base and J shed 1 base, with 6 bases lying between them. Germline CDR1 is SGHNT and CDR2 is YYREEE (reference sequence). CDR3 sequence: CASSLLQSYNEQFF. DNA for the CDR3: TGTGCCAGCAGCTTGTTGCAGTCCTACAATGAGCAGTTCTTC.

V and J are TRBV3-1 and TRBJ1-2; D ambiguous. This CDR3 has 14 amino acids. V dropped 1 base and J dropped 3 bases, with 9 bases sitting between them. The germline V gene has CDR1 LGHDT and CDR2 YNNKEL (reference sequence). The CDR3 here is CASSQVGRDYGYTF. CDR3 DNA: TGTGCCAGCAGCCAAGTCGGTAGGGACTATGGCTACACCTTC.

A note on this clonotype: A read error is possible here, since a much larger clone lies one base away. The J gene is TRBJ2-7, the V gene TRBV20-1; a possible D gene is TRBD1 (6 bases). V lost 0 bases and J lost 0, with 12 bases in between. Germline-derived CDR1 and CDR2 are DFQATT and SNEGSKA (reference sequence). This CDR3 has 15 residues. The CDR3 coding sequence is TGCAGTGCTAGAGACTTCGGGACACCCTCCTACGAGCAGTACTTC. This gives the protein CSARDFGTPSYEQYF.

This clonotype was counted ten times or more. The rearrangement joins TRBV20-1 to TRBJ2-7; D call uncertain. V was pared by 0 bases and J by 7 bases, with 7 bases between. Germline CDR1 is DFQATT and CDR2 is SNEGSKA (reference sequence). The length of the CDR3 is 11 residues. The CDR3 region has the DNA TGCAGTGCTAGAGATGTCCGGGAGCAGTACTTC. This sequence encodes CSARDVREQYF.

Turning to this clonotype: One base away lies a much larger clone, so this may be a sequencing read error. The rearrangement links TRBV7-9 to TRBJ2-7; D unresolved. This CDR3 is 15 amino acids long. Germline loops: CDR1 SEHNR, CDR2 FQNEAQ (reference sequence). CDR3 in DNA: TGTGCCAGCAGCTTAGGAGGAGAGGCAGGCTCGGAGCGGTACTTC. It encodes CASSLGGEAGSERYF.

V is TRBV7-9 and J is TRBJ1-5; D remains unclear. Germline loops: CDR1 SEHNR, CDR2 FQNEAQ (reference sequence). The CDR3 loop spans 16 amino acids. Trimming left V 1 base short and J 4 bases short, with 14 bases between. CDR3 loop: CASSLGWAGENQPQHF. The CDR3 DNA reads as TGTGCCAGCAGCTTAGGATGGGCAGGTGAAAATCAGCCCCAGCATTTT.

This chain joins TRBV6-5 and TRBJ2-3; tentatively, D is TRBD1 (6 bases). The CDR3 loop spans 14 amino acids. V was trimmed by 5 bases and J by 2 bases, leaving 11 bases between them. Germline values: CDR1 MNHEY, CDR2 SVGAGI. The CDR3 region is CASSLDRTTDTQYF. The CDR3 DNA sequence: TGTGCCAGCAGTCTAGACAGGACCACAGATACGCAGTATTTT.

A remark on this clonotype: Since no conserved phenylalanine or tryptophan closes the CDR3, a read error is the likely cause. The rearrangement links TRBV27 to TRBJ1-5; D might be TRBD1 (5 bases). This CDR3 is built from 15 residues. V shed 2 bases and J shed 0 bases, with 8 bases lying between them. Germline CDR1 reads MNHEY; CDR2 reads SMNVEV (reference sequence). The CDR3 spells CASSLSGGSNQPQHS. The CDR3 DNA is TGTGCCAGCAGTTTAAGTGGGGGTAGCAATCAGCCCCAGCATTCT.

Points on this clonotype: This could be a read error, since a much larger clone is one nucleotide away. The chain couples TRBV7-3 to TRBJ2-6, with D uncertain. Trimming shortened V by 4 bases and J by 4 bases, and 14 bases separated the two germline ends. The CDR3 sequence is 16 residues long. In germline, CDR1 is SGHTA, CDR2 FQGTGA. The CDR3 sequence is CASSSIDELGANVLTF. The CDR3 DNA reads TGTGCCAGCAGCTCCATCGACGAGCTGGGGGCCAACGTCCTGACTTTC.

Remarks on this clonotype: This could be a read error, since a much larger clone is one nucleotide away. This chain links TRBV19 with TRBJ1-4; D not resolved. CDR3 length equals 16 residues. The germline V gene has CDR1 LNHDA and CDR2 SQIVND (reference sequence). CDR3 sequence (DNA): TGTGCCGGTAGTATGGTGAGAGACACCTCTTCGGAAAAACTGTTTTTT. Translation: CAGSMVRDTSSEKLFF.

This clonotype was seen repeatedly, ten times or more. The chain couples TRBV7-8 to TRBJ1-6; D is ambiguous. Trimming left V 0 bases short and J 0 bases short, with 9 bases between. The CDR3 loop spans 17 amino acids. CDR1 and CDR2 from the germline V gene are SGHVS and FQNEAQ. The CDR3 region has the DNA TGTGCCAGCAGCTTAGCTGGCAAAAGCTCCTATAATTCACCCCTCCACTTT. Translating it yields CASSLAGKSSYNSPLHF.

This clonotype was observed a few times. The chain has TRBV6-2 or TRBV6-3 and TRBJ2-1, with D perhaps matching TRBD2 (6 bases). V was clipped by 3 bases and J by 0 bases, with 12 bases between them. The germline gives CDR1 MNHEY, CDR2 SVGEGT. The CDR3 is made up of 16 amino acids. The CDR3 is CASSYSWDFSYNEQFF. In nucleotides, the CDR3 is TGTGCCAGCAGTTATAGTTGGGACTTCTCCTACAATGAGCAGTTCTTC.

This clonotype was recorded at least ten times. The chain links TRBV12-3 or TRBV12-4 to TRBJ2-7, with TRBD2 matching over 12 bases. The junction had 7 bases not matched to a gene; V was cut back by 6 bases and J by 7 bases. CDR3 length: 14 amino acids. This CDR3 is CASRLAGGPGEQYF. The CDR3 DNA reads as TGTGCCAGCAGGCTAGCGGGAGGGCCGGGAGAGCAGTACTTC.

This clonotype has ten or more counts. This chain connects TRBV7-9 to TRBJ1-5, with D uncertain. The V end was cut by 5 bases, the J end by 5 bases, with 13 bases between. Germline loops: CDR1 SEHNR, CDR2 FQNEAQ (reference sequence). CDR3 length: 14 residues. CDR3 residues: CASSILRSHQPQHF. The CDR3 DNA reads TGTGCCAGCAGCATCCTACGGAGTCATCAGCCCCAGCATTTT.

Ten or more counts support this clonotype. The chain couples TRBV7-6 to TRBJ1-3, with D unclear. The CDR3 has 16 amino acids. Deletions cut 3 bases from V and 0 bases from J, with 12 bases between. Germline V gene sequence: CDR1 SGHVS, CDR2 FNYEAQ. The CDR3 DNA reads TGTGCCAGCAGCTTTGGGCAGGCAGACTCTGGAAACACCATATATTTT. The encoded protein is CASSFGQADSGNTIYF.